The sequence of this T cell receptor beta chain was determined in a study of memory CD4+ T cells and cytomegalovirus serostatus. Study conclusions and caveats: Of approximately 150 reported CMV TCRbeta sequences, under 70 were found in memory CD4+ repertoires. Suggested: most of the CMV-linked TCR signature lies in CD4+ memory cells.

The V and J ends lost 4 bases and 1 base, in that order; junction bases with no gene match: 14. Germline V CDR1 and CDR2: MDHEN, SYDVKM. The CDR3 is 18 amino acids. With respect to this clone: The antigen is undetermined.

Authors' data handling: Out-of-frame sequences were removed, leaving 2,000,000 or so distinct TCRbeta sequences. Libraries were prepared by immunoSEQ multiplex PCR; TCRdb keeps only in-frame clonotypes and omits some of them. Clonal size and the V and J genes are those of that table, whereas D and trimming came from the DNA. The data hold about 62,000 clones, with 60% to 85% observed a single time. The sort gate was single viable CD3+CD4+CD8-CD45RO+ cells for memory CD4+ T cells. Positive selection with CD4 microbeads enriched total CD4+ T cells. Sequencing input: memory CD4+ T cells from blood. The receptor comes from an adult in good health and CMV-seropositive. The chain uses TRBV28 and TRBJ2-3; 7 nucleotides align to TRBD2. As DNA, the CDR3 is TGTGCCAGCAGTTCGGAGGCGGGGGTTTTGGGAGGCACAGATACGCAGTATTTT. It translates to CASSSEAGVLGGTDTQYF.